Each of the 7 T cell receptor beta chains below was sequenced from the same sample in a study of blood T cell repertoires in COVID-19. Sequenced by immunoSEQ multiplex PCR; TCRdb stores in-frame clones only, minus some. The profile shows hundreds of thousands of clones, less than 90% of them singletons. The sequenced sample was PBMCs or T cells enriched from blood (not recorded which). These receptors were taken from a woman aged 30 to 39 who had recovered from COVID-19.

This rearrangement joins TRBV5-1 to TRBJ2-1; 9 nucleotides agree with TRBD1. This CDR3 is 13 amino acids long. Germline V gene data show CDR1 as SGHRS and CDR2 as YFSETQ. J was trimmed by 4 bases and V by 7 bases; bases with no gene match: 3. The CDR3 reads CASRDREYNEQFF. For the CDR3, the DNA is TGCGCCAGCCGGGACAGGGAATACAATGAGCAGTTCTTC.

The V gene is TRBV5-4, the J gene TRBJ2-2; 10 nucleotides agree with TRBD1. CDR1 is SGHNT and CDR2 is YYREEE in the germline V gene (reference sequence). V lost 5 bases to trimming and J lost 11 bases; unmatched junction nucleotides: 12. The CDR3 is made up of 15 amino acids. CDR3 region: CASSILGTGETELFF. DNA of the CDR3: TGTGCCAGCAGTATCCTCGGGACAGGGGAAACCGAGCTGTTTTTT.

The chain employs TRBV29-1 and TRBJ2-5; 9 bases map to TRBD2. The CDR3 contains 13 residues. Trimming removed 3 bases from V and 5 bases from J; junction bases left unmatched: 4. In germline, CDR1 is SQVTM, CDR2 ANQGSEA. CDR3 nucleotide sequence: TGCAGCGTTGATAGTAGCGGGGGTGAGACCCAGTACTTC. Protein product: CSVDSSGGETQYF.

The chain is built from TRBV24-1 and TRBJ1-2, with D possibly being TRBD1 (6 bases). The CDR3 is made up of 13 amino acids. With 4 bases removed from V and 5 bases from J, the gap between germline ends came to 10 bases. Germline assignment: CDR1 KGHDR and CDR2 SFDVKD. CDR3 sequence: CATSDRGGYGYTF. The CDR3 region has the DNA TGTGCCACCAGTGACAGGGGCGGGTATGGCTACACCTTC.

In DNA form, the CDR3 reads TGTGCCACCAGCGGTCGGGGGGGCCGGTTTGAGGAGACCCAGTACTTC. It encodes CATSGRGGRFEETQYF. The J gene is TRBJ2-5, the V gene TRBV24-1, with 8 bases fitting TRBD2. This CDR3 spans 16 amino acids. J gave up 5 bases and V 7 bases, and 14 bases lay outside the gene matches. CDR1 is KGHDR, CDR2 SFDVKD, per germline.

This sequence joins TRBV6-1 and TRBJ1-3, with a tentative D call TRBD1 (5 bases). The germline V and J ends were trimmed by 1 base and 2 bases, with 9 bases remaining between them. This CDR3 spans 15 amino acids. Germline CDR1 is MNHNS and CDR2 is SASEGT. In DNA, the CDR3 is TGTGCCAGCAGTGAAGACGGGGGACCTGGAAACACCATATATTTT. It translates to CASSEDGGPGNTIYF.

The CDR3 spells CASSEFRARDRNEKLFF. The CDR3, as DNA: TGTGCCAGCAGTGAATTTAGGGCCCGGGACAGGAATGAAAAACTGTTTTTT. The chain employs TRBV2 and TRBJ1-4, with 8 positions matching TRBD1. The CDR3 loop spans 17 amino acids. Germline trimming cut 2 bases from V and 5 bases from J; bases unmatched to any gene: 10. Germline V gives CDR1 SNHLY, CDR2 FYNNEI.